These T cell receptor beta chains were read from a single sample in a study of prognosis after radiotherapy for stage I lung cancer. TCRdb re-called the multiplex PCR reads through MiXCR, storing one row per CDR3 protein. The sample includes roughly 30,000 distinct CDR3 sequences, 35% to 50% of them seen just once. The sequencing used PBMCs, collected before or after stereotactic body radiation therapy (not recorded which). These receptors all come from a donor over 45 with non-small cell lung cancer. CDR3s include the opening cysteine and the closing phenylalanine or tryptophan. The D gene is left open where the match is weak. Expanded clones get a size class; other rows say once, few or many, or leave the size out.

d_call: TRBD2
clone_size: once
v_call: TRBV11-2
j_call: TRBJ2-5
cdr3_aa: CARSPGQWTSGSRTQYF
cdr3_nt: TGTGCCAGGAGCCCAGGACAGTGGACTAGCGGGAGCCGGACCCAGTACTTC

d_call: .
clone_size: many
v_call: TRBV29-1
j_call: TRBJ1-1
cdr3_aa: CSVPVGGRGTEAFF
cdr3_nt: TGCAGCGTTCCCGTTGGGGGGCGCGGGACTGAAGCTTTCTTT

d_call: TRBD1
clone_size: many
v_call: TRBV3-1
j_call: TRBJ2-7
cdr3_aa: CASSQSMSGGLGAYEQYF
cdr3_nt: TGTGCCAGCAGCCAAAGTATGTCAGGGGGCCTGGGGGCCTACGAGCAGTACTTC

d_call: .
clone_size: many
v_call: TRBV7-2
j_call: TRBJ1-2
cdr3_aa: CASSLLGGYTF
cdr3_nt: TGTGCCAGCAGCTTACTGGGGGGCTACACCTTC

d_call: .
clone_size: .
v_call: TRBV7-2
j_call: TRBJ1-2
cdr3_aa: CASSPTSTVDYGYTF
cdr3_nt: TGTGCCAGCAGCCCAACATCGACAGTGGACTATGGCTACACCTTC

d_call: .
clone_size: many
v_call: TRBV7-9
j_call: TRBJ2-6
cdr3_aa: CASSRGSGANVLTF
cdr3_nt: TGTGCCAGCAGCCGCGGGTCCGGGGCCAACGTCCTGACTTTC

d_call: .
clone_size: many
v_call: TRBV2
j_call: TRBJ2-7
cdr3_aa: CASRPGTDSNYEQYF
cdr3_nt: TGTGCCAGCAGGCCCGGGACCGACAGTAATTACGAGCAGTACTTC

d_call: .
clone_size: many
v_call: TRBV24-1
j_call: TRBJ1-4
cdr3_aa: CATSDLRTAREKLFF
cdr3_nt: TGTGCCACCAGTGATTTACGGACTGCTCGAGAAAAACTGTTTTTT

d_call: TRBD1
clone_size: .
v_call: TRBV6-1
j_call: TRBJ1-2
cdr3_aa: CASTTLVATGGLPYGYTF
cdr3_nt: TGTGCCAGCACCACCCTAGTGGCGACAGGGGGCCTCCCCTATGGCTACACCTTC

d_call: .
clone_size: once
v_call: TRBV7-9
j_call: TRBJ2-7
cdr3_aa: CASRLDTSYHEQYF
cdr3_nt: TGTGCCAGCAGATTAGACACTAGCTACCACGAGCAGTACTTC

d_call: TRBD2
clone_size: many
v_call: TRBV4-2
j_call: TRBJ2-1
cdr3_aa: CASSQDLASGRGGEQFF
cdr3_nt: TGTGCCAGCAGCCAAGATCTGGCTAGCGGGAGGGGGGGTGAGCAGTTCTTC

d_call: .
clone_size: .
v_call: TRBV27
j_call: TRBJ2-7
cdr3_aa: CASSLSAGRQWQYF
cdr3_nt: TGTGCCAGCAGTTTATCTGCGGGACGGCAGTGGCAGTACTTC

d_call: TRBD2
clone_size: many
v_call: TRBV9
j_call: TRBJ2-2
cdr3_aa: CASSVGSGAKAGELFF
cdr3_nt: TGTGCCAGCAGCGTAGGGAGCGGGGCCAAGGCCGGGGAGCTGTTTTTT

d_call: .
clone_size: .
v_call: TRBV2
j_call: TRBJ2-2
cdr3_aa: CASSALRGPRTGELFF
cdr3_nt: TGTGCCAGCAGTGCGTTAAGGGGACCGAGGACCGGGGAGCTGTTTTTT

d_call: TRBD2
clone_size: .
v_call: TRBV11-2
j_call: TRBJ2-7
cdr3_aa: CASSPWGMGGEQYF
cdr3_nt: TGTGCCAGCAGCCCCTGGGGGATGGGAGGGGAGCAGTACTTC

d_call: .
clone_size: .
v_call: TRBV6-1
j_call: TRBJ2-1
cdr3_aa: CASSDPRTPVRSNEQFF
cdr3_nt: TGTGCCAGCAGTGACCCAAGAACTCCAGTGAGGTCCAATGAGCAGTTCTTC

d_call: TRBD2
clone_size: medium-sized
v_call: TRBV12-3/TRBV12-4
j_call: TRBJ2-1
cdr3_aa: CASSRARGDYNEQFF
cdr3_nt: TGTGCCAGCAGTCGAGCGCGGGGGGACTACAATGAGCAGTTCTTC

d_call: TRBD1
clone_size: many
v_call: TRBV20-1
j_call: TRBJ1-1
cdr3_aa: CSASPTGTREAFF
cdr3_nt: TGCAGTGCTAGCCCGACAGGGACCCGTGAAGCTTTCTTT

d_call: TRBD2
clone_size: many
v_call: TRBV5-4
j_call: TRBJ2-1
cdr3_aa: CASSSGTINYNEQFF
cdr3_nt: TGTGCCAGCAGCTCCGGGACTATCAACTACAATGAGCAGTTCTTC

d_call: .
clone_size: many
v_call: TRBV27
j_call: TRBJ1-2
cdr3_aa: CASSFSVLNYGYTF
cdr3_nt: TGTGCCAGCAGTTTTTCAGTTCTTAACTATGGCTACACCTTC

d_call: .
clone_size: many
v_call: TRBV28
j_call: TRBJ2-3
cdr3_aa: CASSFESTDTQYF
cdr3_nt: TGTGCCAGCAGCTTCGAGAGCACAGATACGCAGTATTTT